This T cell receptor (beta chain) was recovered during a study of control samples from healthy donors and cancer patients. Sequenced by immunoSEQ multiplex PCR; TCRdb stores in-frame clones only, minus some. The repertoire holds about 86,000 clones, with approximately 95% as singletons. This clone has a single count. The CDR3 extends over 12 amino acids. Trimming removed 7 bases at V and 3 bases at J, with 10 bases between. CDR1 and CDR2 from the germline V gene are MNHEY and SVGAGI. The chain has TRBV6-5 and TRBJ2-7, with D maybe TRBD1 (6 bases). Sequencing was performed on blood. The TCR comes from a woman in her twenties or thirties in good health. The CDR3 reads CASTNRDYEQYF. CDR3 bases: TGTGCCAGCACGAACAGGGACTACGAGCAGTACTTC.